This T cell receptor (beta chain) is drawn from a study of naive and memory T cell subsets. Findings and caveats of the study: Each distinct alpha or beta sequence counts as one clonotype.

Two oligonucleotides, mixed equimolar, formed the beta constant-region primer covering TRBC1 and TRBC2. Nested alpha and beta constant-region primers with the SP2 primer drove four PCR rounds on ligated cDNA. TCRdb ran MiXCR on the UMI-ligation and nested PCR reads and lists one entry per CDR3 protein. The data show some 31,000 distinct CDR3 sequences, with around 20% seen just once and approximately 3.6% held by the top ten. This clonotype was observed a few times. Its antigen is unidentified. The V and J ends lost 5 bases and 4 bases respectively, with 9 bases between them. This CDR3 has 11 residues. Germline V gives CDR1 GTSNPN, CDR2 SVGIG (reference sequence).

This receptor was identified in a human donor in good health. The specimen was effector memory CD4+ T cells from blood. The subset is: effector memory, CD45RA- CD27-. V gene TRBV30 combines with J gene TRBJ2-7; D not resolved. The CDR3: CAWALGYEQYF. The CDR3 DNA follows: TGTGCCTGGGCCCTGGGATACGAGCAGTACTTC.